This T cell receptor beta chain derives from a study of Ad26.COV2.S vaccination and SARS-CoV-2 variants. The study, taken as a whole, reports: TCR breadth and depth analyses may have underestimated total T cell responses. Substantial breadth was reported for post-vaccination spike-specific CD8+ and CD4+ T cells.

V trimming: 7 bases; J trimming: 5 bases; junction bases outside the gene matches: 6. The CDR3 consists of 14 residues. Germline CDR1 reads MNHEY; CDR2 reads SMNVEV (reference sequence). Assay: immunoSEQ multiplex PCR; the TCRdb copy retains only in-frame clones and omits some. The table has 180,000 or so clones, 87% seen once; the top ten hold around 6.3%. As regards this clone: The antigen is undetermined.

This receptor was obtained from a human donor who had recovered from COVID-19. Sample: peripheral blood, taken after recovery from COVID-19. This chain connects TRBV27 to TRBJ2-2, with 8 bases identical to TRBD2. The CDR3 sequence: CASKAGVGTGELFF. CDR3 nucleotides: TGTGCCAGCAAAGCGGGAGTCGGAACCGGGGAGCTGTTTTTT.